The clone carrying this TCR beta chain has only a few counts. The target antigen is unknown. The data originate from a study of beta chain features in type 1 diabetes. Study-wide results and caveats: Patients showed naive, central memory and Treg TCRB repertoires that appeared more similar than those of healthy donors. In every one of the four CD4+ subsets, TCRB CDR3s were moderately but significantly shorter in Type 1 diabetes patients. Small HLA sub-analyses could not settle whether HLA shapes TCRB rearrangement.

Expressed TCRB transcripts were sequenced after all isolated RNA was converted to cDNA. Some clones are missing from TCRdb's copy, which holds only in-frame ones; the method was immunoSEQ multiplex PCR. Among 200,000 to 300,000 clones listed, 20% were seen once. The CDR3 totals 14 residues. CDR1 and CDR2 from the germline V gene are SGHTA and FQGNSA. Trimming took 6 bases from V and 2 from J; bases not matched to a gene: 7. The source of this sequence is a middle-aged woman with type 1 diabetes. The chain employs TRBV7-2 and TRBJ2-7; TRBD2 agrees at 7 bases. The sequencing sample was made of naive CD4+ T cells from blood. The CDR3 nucleotides read TGTGCCAGCAGTCAAAGCGGGACCCCCTACGAGCAGTACTTC. It translates to CASSQSGTPYEQYF. The whole variable domain, filled in from reference TRBV7-2 and TRBJ2-7, reads GAGVSQSPSNKVTEKGKDVELRCDPISGHTALYWYRQSLGQGLEFLIYFQGNSAPDKSGLPSDRFSAERTGGSVSTLTIQRTQQEDSAVYLCASSQSGTPYEQYFGPGTRLTVT.